Below, 9 T cell receptor beta chains from the same sample are listed, as sequenced in a study of blood T cell repertoires in COVID-19. Only in-frame clones appear in the TCRdb table, and some are missing; sequencing was by immunoSEQ multiplex PCR. The sample includes over 350,000 clones, 90% to 95% of them seen just once. Sample: PBMCs or T cells enriched from blood (not recorded which). These receptors all stem from a woman aged 40 to 50 who had been exposed to COVID-19.

The chain uses TRBV7-9 and TRBJ1-1; 10 nucleotides match TRBD1. V was pared by 5 bases and J by 5 bases, with 5 bases of the junction left unmatched. The CDR3 length is 14 residues. Germline values: CDR1 SEHNR, CDR2 FQNEAQ (reference sequence). This CDR3 reads CASSDGTGVTEAFF. The CDR3 DNA follows: TGTGCCAGCAGCGACGGGACAGGGGTTACTGAAGCTTTCTTT.

The chain recombines TRBV4-1 with TRBJ1-5; D is undetermined. Between the trimmed V and J ends, which lost 3 bases and 5 bases, there was a span of 26 bases. In germline, CDR1 is MGHRA, CDR2 YSYEKL. The CDR3 runs to 19 residues. The chain's CDR3 is CASSQRPPGDPSAYQPQHF. The CDR3 nucleotides are TGCGCCAGCAGCCAGAGGCCCCCCGGAGATCCCTCGGCGTATCAGCCCCAGCATTTT.

This sequence joins TRBV9 and TRBJ2-1, with 8 bases identical to TRBD1. Germline trimming cut 0 bases from V and 6 bases from J; bases unmatched to any gene: 26. Germline assignment: CDR1 SGDLS and CDR2 YYNGEE. CDR3 size: 22 residues. CDR3 loop: CASSVVGDRSVSGHNSANEQFF. The CDR3 DNA is TGTGCCAGCAGCGTAGTCGGGGACAGGAGTGTTTCGGGCCACAATTCGGCCAATGAGCAGTTCTTC. Variable domain in full (rest from reference TRBV9 and TRBJ2-1): DSGVTQTPKHLITATGQRVTLRCSPRSGDLSVYWYQQSLDQGLQFLIQYYNGEERAKGNILERFSAQQFPDLHSELNLSSLELGDSALYFCASSVVGDRSVSGHNSANEQFFGPGTRLTVL.

V is TRBV24-1 and J is TRBJ2-2; D perhaps matches TRBD1 (5 bases). The V and J ends lost 5 bases and 4 bases respectively, with 19 bases between them. The CDR3 extends over 17 amino acids. The germline CDR1 and CDR2 sequences are KGHDR and SFDVKD. The CDR3 DNA reads TGTGCCACCAGTGTTAAGGGTACGACAGACTCCACCGGGGAGCTGTTTTTT. Translating it yields CATSVKGTTDSTGELFF.

The rearrangement joins TRBV7-2 to TRBJ1-2; maybe TRBD1 (6 bases). With 3 bases removed from V and 8 bases from J, the gap between germline ends came to 10 bases. The CDR3 sequence is 12 residues long. CDR1 is SGHTA and CDR2 is FQGNSA in the germline V gene. CDR3 region: CASSFRTDGYTF. In DNA, the CDR3 is TGTGCCAGCAGCTTTCGGACAGACGGCTACACCTTC.

This chain uses TRBV19 with TRBJ2-7; 9 bases map to TRBD2. The CDR3 runs 15 residues. Germline V gene lookup returns CDR1 LNHDA and CDR2 SQIVND (reference sequence). The ends lost 3 bases at V and 5 bases at J; junction bases unmatched: 8. CDR3 nucleotide sequence: TGTGCCAGTAGTATTGGCCTAGCGGGGACCAACGAGCAGTACTTC. Translating it yields CASSIGLAGTNEQYF.

This rearrangement joins TRBV19 to TRBJ2-1; D may be TRBD2 (5 bases). The CDR3 has 14 amino acids. The germline V gene encodes CDR1 LNHDA and CDR2 SQIVND (reference sequence). V gave up 2 bases and J gave up 6 bases, with 11 bases separating them. DNA of the CDR3: TGTGCCAGTAGTATAACGGGGTTAGTCAATGAGCAGTTCTTC. Translating it yields CASSITGLVNEQFF.

The V gene is TRBV20-1, the J gene TRBJ1-1; D gene uncertain. Germline V lookup: CDR1 DFQATT, CDR2 SNEGSKA (reference sequence). The CDR3 totals 11 residues. V lost 7 bases and J 0 bases, leaving 6 bases between the germline ends. CDR3 region: CSGSVNTEAFF. The CDR3 DNA reads TGCAGTGGGTCAGTGAACACTGAAGCTTTCTTT.

The chain uses TRBV6-2 or TRBV6-3 and TRBJ1-5; perhaps TRBD1 as D (5 bases). Trimming left V 5 bases short and J 11 bases short, with 16 bases between. CDR1 is MNHEY and CDR2 is SVGEGT in the germline V gene. CDR3 length: 13 amino acids. CDR3 nucleotide sequence: TGTGCCAGCAGTCTTGCCCCTCGGGGGTCCCAGCATTTT. Translating it yields CASSLAPRGSQHF.